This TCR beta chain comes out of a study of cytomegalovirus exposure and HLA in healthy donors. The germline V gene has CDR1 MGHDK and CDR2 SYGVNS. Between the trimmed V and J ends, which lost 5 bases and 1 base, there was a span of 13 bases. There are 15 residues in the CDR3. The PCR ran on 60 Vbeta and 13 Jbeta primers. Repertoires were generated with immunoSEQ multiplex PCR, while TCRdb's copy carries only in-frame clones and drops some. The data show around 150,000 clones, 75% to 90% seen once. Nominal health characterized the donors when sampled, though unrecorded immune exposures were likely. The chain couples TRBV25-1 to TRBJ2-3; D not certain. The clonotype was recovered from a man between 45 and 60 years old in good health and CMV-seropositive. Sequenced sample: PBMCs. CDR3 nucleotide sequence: TGTGCCAGCAGTCCTCCCCGATTAGGCACAGATACGCAGTATTTT. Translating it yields CASSPPRLGTDTQYF.